What follows are 25 T cell receptor beta chains derived from one specimen sequenced in a study of shared clonotypes between healthy human individuals (dated by TCRdb to 2019 to 2021). Library construction relied on the immunoSEQ multiplex PCR assay. TCRdb holds this immuneACCESS table with in-frame rearrangements only. Some clones are missing; in checked studies, unresolved V genes explain under half, and the rest has no known cause. This sample has about 2,500,000 clones in its table, and around nine tenths of those were observed once. The ten biggest clones cover under 0.15% of the sample. Sequences were obtained from naive CD4+ T cells sorted from blood. The cell subset or site label here, explained by the study, means: CD45RA+ positively selected. These receptors all stem from a young man in good health.

The CDR3: CASSEGQGAVDTQYF. DNA for the CDR3: TGCGCCAGCAGTGAGGGACAGGGGGCGGTGGATACGCAGTATTTT. The chain employs TRBV10-1 and TRBJ2-3, with 11 bases fitting TRBD1. Losses at the gene ends were 2 bases for V and 6 bases for J; bases not matched to a gene: 4. CDR1 and CDR2 from the germline V gene are WNHNN and SYGVQD (reference sequence). This CDR3 has 15 amino acids.

The genes are TRBV21-1 and TRBJ1-2. TRBV21-1 constitutes a pseudogene. This CDR3 has 14 amino acids. CDR3 bases: TGTGCCAGCAGCAAAGTCGGGGTTACCTATGGCTACACCTTC. Translation: CASSKVGVTYGYTF.

This clone was recorded once. The chain links TRBV6-5 to TRBJ1-1; tentatively, D is TRBD1 (6 bases). The germline CDR1 and CDR2 sequences are MNHEY and SVGAGI. V lost 4 bases, J lost 0 bases, and 15 bases lay in between. CDR3 length: 16 amino acids. CDR3 DNA sequence: TGTGCCAGCAGTTCCAACGTGCAGGGGATGAACACTGAAGCTTTCTTT. It is translated as CASSSNVQGMNTEAFF.

This chain connects TRBV6-6 to TRBJ1-1; D gene uncertain. The CDR3 extends over 14 amino acids. The germline CDR1 and CDR2 sequences are MNHNY and SVGAGI (reference sequence). Between the trimmed V and J ends, which lost 6 bases and 0 bases, there was a span of 11 bases. CDR3 DNA: TGTGCCAGCAGCCTACAGCTAATGAACACTGAAGCTTTCTTT. Translating it yields CASSLQLMNTEAFF.

This chain connects TRBV2 to TRBJ1-2; D possibly corresponds to TRBD1 (5 bases). V was shortened by 5 bases and J by 2 bases, with 15 bases between the two germline ends. This CDR3 contains 15 residues. Germline CDR1 SNHLY, CDR2 FYNNEI. The CDR3 nucleotides are TGTGCCAGCAGTCCGGACACTACTACGAACTATGGCTACACCTTC. It codes for CASSPDTTTNYGYTF.

V is TRBV5-1 and J is TRBJ2-3; possible D gene TRBD2, 5 bases. The CDR3 is 14 amino acids. The germline CDR1 and CDR2 sequences are SGHRS and YFSETQ. V lost 2 bases to trimming and J lost 4 bases, with 11 bases between them. CDR3 loop: CASSFLRGSDTQYF. The CDR3 DNA is TGCGCCAGCAGCTTTCTCCGGGGTTCAGATACGCAGTATTTT.

The V and J genes are TRBV28 and TRBJ2-6, with no clear D. V was clipped by 3 bases and J by 6 bases, with 6 bases between them. The V gene's germline CDR1 is MDHEN and CDR2 SYDVKM. The CDR3 has 13 amino acids. CDR3 sequence: CASSFRQANVLTF. CDR3 bases: TGTGCCAGCAGTTTCAGACAGGCCAACGTCCTGACTTTC.

Only one count was recorded for this clone. The sample holds other DNA sequences that translate to the same CDR3. The chain combines TRBV9 with TRBJ1-6; D call uncertain. There are 14 residues in the CDR3. Per germline, CDR1 SGDLS and CDR2 YYNGEE. The germline V and J ends were trimmed by 3 bases and 7 bases, with 11 bases remaining between them. In DNA form, the CDR3 reads TGTGCCAGCAGCGCACGGGCAGACAATTCACCCCTCCACTTT. The encoded protein is CASSARADNSPLHF. Drawing the rest from reference TRBV9 and TRBJ1-6, the complete variable domain is DSGVTQTPKHLITATGQRVTLRCSPRSGDLSVYWYQQSLDQGLQFLIQYYNGEERAKGNILERFSAQQFPDLHSELNLSSLELGDSALYFCASSARADNSPLHFGNGTRLTVT.

In DNA, the CDR3 is TGTGCCAGCAGCCAGCAGGGGGACACCGGGGAGCTGTTTTTT. Encoded protein: CASSQQGDTGELFF. The chain recombines TRBV7-2 with TRBJ2-2; 7 positions match TRBD1. Germline CDR1 and CDR2: SGHTA and FQGNSA. V was pared by 5 bases and J by 3 bases, with 3 bases of the junction left unmatched. The CDR3 totals 14 residues.

This clone appeared a few times. The chain links TRBV25-1 to TRBJ1-1; D call uncertain. Between the trimmed V and J ends, which lost 2 bases and 0 bases, there was a span of 10 bases. CDR3 length: 15 amino acids. Germline V gives CDR1 MGHDK, CDR2 SYGVNS. The CDR3 DNA follows: TGTGCCAGCAGTGAACTAGGGCCGATGAACACTGAAGCTTTCTTT. Protein sequence: CASSELGPMNTEAFF.

With regard to this clone: The identical CDR3 is also encoded by other nucleotide sequences in the sample. The V gene is TRBV30, the J gene TRBJ2-6; D is unresolved. V was trimmed by 0 bases and J by 2 bases, leaving 2 bases between them. The CDR3 runs 13 residues. Germline CDR1 reads GTSNPN; CDR2 reads SVGIG (reference sequence). CDR3 DNA: TGTGCCTGGAGTGTACCTGGGGCCAACGTCCTGACTTTC. Its translation is CAWSVPGANVLTF.

The J gene is TRBJ1-2, the V gene TRBV28; TRBD1 agrees at 8 bases. The CDR3 contains 14 residues. CDR1 is MDHEN, CDR2 SYDVKM, per germline. Trimming took 6 bases from V and 4 from J; bases not matched to a gene: 7. This CDR3 is CASSPGGLGYGYTF. The DNA of the CDR3 is TGTGCCAGCAGCCCAGGGGGCCTCGGCTATGGCTACACCTTC.

V usage is TRBV9 and J usage is TRBJ1-1, with 9 positions matching TRBD1. CDR1 and CDR2 (germline): SGDLS, YYNGEE. The CDR3 is made up of 13 amino acids. V lost 3 bases, J lost 8 bases, and 5 bases stayed unmatched. The chain's CDR3 is CASSATDRGEAFF. CDR3 bases: TGTGCCAGCAGCGCCACGGACAGGGGAGAAGCTTTCTTT.

The chain recombines TRBV18 with TRBJ1-1, with a tentative D call TRBD1 (5 bases). The germline V and J ends were trimmed by 7 bases and 0 bases, with 15 bases remaining between them. There are 15 residues in the CDR3. Germline-derived CDR1 and CDR2 are KGHSH and LQKENI. The CDR3, as DNA: TGTGCCAGCTACTCAGGGAGCTCCTTGAACACTGAAGCTTTCTTT. Its protein is CASYSGSSLNTEAFF.

V and J are TRBV5-4 and TRBJ2-3, with 12 bases fitting TRBD2. The CDR3 is 18 amino acids. Germline lookup yields CDR1 SGHNT and CDR2 YYREEE (reference sequence). Trimming at V came to 0 bases and at J to 0 bases, leaving 5 bases not matched to a gene. The CDR3 reads CASSLDPTSGSSTDTQYF. The DNA of the CDR3 is TGTGCCAGCAGCTTGGACCCGACTAGCGGGAGCAGCACAGATACGCAGTATTTT.

V and J are TRBV6-5 and TRBJ1-4, with TRBD1 identical over 10 bases. Germline V lookup: CDR1 MNHEY, CDR2 SVGAGI. Trimming at V came to 8 bases and at J to 7 bases, leaving 4 bases not matched to a gene. The CDR3 totals 13 residues. CDR3 protein: CASSRDRGEKLFF. CDR3 sequence (DNA): TGTGCCAGCTCTCGGGACAGGGGTGAAAAACTGTTTTTT.

V is TRBV9 and J is TRBJ2-3, with 10 bases identical to TRBD1. CDR3 length: 16 residues. The germline gives CDR1 SGDLS, CDR2 YYNGEE. The junction had 6 bases not matched to a gene; V was cut back by 4 bases and J by 1 base. CDR3 in DNA: TGTGCCAGCAGCCCCAGAGGGACAGGGGGCACAGATACGCAGTATTTT. It is translated as CASSPRGTGGTDTQYF.

This chain uses TRBV18 with TRBJ1-5; D gene uncertain. The V end lost 7 bases, the J end lost 4 bases, and 8 bases lay between the germline ends. CDR1 is KGHSH and CDR2 is LQKENI in the germline V gene. The CDR3 runs to 12 residues. The CDR3 nucleotides read TGTGCCAGCTTCGATTATAATCAGCCCCAGCATTTT. Protein sequence: CASFDYNQPQHF.

This chain joins TRBV28 and TRBJ1-5; unclear D gene. Per germline, CDR1 MDHEN and CDR2 SYDVKM. The CDR3 extends over 12 amino acids. V was cut by 7 bases and J by 4 bases, with 8 bases left in between. CDR3 coding DNA: TGTGCCAGCACTGATACGAATCAGCCCCAGCATTTT. Protein: CASTDTNQPQHF. Together with reference TRBV28 and TRBJ1-5, the CDR3 gives the full variable domain: DVKVTQSSRYLVKRTGEKVFLECVQDMDHENMFWYRQDPGLGLRLIYFSYDVKMKEKGDIPEGYSVSREKKERFSLILESASTNQTSMYLCASTDTNQPQHFGDGTRLSIL.

The chain joins TRBV2 to TRBJ1-1; D is unresolved. The CDR3 runs 12 residues. CDR1 is SNHLY, CDR2 FYNNEI, per germline. V lost 1 base and J 6 bases, leaving 6 bases between the germline ends. The CDR3 region has the DNA TGTGCCAGCAGTGAAGGGATATCTGAAGCTTTCTTT. Amino acids: CASSEGISEAFF.

This chain joins TRBV4-1 and TRBJ1-3; tentatively, D is TRBD1 (5 bases). Germline V gene sequence: CDR1 MGHRA, CDR2 YSYEKL. V lost 4 bases, J lost 0 bases, and 10 bases lay in between. The CDR3 extends over 15 amino acids. This CDR3 reads CASSPTGASGNTIYF. The CDR3 DNA sequence: TGCGCCAGCAGCCCCACAGGCGCCTCTGGAAACACCATATATTTT.

This clone was found once. This chain uses TRBV10-3 with TRBJ2-5, with 8 positions matching TRBD2. J was trimmed by 1 base and V by 6 bases; bases with no gene match: 1. Germline CDR1 is ENHRY and CDR2 is SYGVKD. This CDR3 region has 13 residues. CDR3 loop: CAIRGTSQETQYF. The CDR3 DNA reads as TGTGCCATCAGGGGGACTAGCCAAGAGACCCAGTACTTC.

The CDR3 DNA reads TGTGCCTGGAGTCTGGGGAGTCCCAACACTGAAGCTTTCTTT. It specifies CAWSLGSPNTEAFF. The V call is TRBV30, the J call TRBJ1-1; no reliable D call. The CDR3 is 14 amino acids. Germline V gene lookup returns CDR1 GTSNPN and CDR2 SVGIG (reference sequence). Trimming left V 2 bases short and J 2 bases short, with 12 bases between. The full variable domain, rest sourced from reference TRBV30 and TRBJ1-1, is SQTIHQWPATLVQPVGSPLSLECTVEGTSNPNLYWYRQAAGRGLQLLFYSVGIGQISSEVPQNLSASRPQDRQFILSSKKLLLSDSGFYLCAWSLGSPNTEAFFGQGTRLTVV.

V gene TRBV9 combines with J gene TRBJ1-1; possible D gene TRBD1, 6 bases. V lost 0 bases and J 8 bases, leaving 20 bases between the germline ends. CDR3 length: 16 amino acids. The germline gives CDR1 SGDLS, CDR2 YYNGEE. DNA for the CDR3: TGTGCCAGCAGCGTAGTAGGCTCCGACAGGAGTGGGGAAGCTTTCTTT. Amino acid sequence: CASSVVGSDRSGEAFF.

This clone was picked up one time. Other DNA sequences in the same sample also yield this CDR3. V and J are TRBV5-4 and TRBJ2-1; TRBD2 aligns across 12 bases. V was pared by 0 bases and J by 5 bases, with 3 bases of the junction left unmatched. The CDR3 runs 16 residues. Germline CDR1 SGHNT, CDR2 YYREEE (reference sequence). The CDR3: CASSLGGLAGNNEQFF. The CDR3 coding sequence is TGTGCCAGCAGCTTGGGCGGACTAGCGGGGAACAATGAGCAGTTCTTC. Full variable domain (rest looked up from reference TRBV5-4 and TRBJ2-1): ETGVTQSPTHLIKTRGQQVTLRCSSQSGHNTVSWYQQALGQGPQFIFQYYREEENGRGNFPPRFSGLQFPNYSSELNVNALELDDSALYLCASSLGGLAGNNEQFFGPGTRLTVL.